At least ten counts were recorded for the clone carrying this T cell receptor beta chain. The target antigen is unknown. This record comes from a study of T-cell reconstitution after alpha-beta-depleted transplantation in children. Molecular barcoding with unique molecular identifiers was used for the TCRbeta library. One entry per CDR3 protein results from TCRdb running MiXCR on the PCR reads. Among about 240,000 distinct CDR3 sequences listed, around 25% were seen once. Study observations and caveats: There were reportedly several hundred expanded graft clones from which alpha-beta T cells came about two months after transplant. High day-60 TCRbeta diversity in some patients came from surviving recipient T cells and thymic progenitors. Hyperexpanded clones declined; after one year, newly produced T cells mostly supplied diversity.

This specimen was PBMCs, taken before TCRalphabeta/CD19-depleted stem cell transplant. The clonotype was recovered from a girl under 10 years old with Fanconi anemia, due to receive a stem cell transplant.

The CDR3 loop is CSAQVTTPGYTF. The CDR3 DNA reads TGCAGTGCGCAGGTTACCACTCCTGGCTACACCTTC. The genes are TRBV20-1 and TRBJ1-2; D unresolved. Trimming cost V 6 bases and J 7 bases, with 15 bases left between them. Germline loops: CDR1 DFQATT, CDR2 SNEGSKA (reference sequence). The length of the CDR3 is 12 residues.